Following are 13 T cell receptor beta chains from one sample sequenced in a study of CD8+CD57+ T cells in acquired aplastic anemia. TCR beta VDJ and CDR3 profiling used genomic DNA as template. TCRdb recomputed calls from the reads with MiXCR, one row per CDR3 protein. The table has 250,000 to 350,000 distinct CDR3 sequences, 55% to 60% seen once. Sequences were obtained from sorted CD4+, CD8+, or CD8+CD57+ T cells (not recorded which) from PBMCs. These receptors were taken from a human donor with severe aplastic anemia or a healthy control (not recorded which).

This clonotype occurred a few times. The chain is built from TRBV18 and TRBJ1-5, with TRBD1 as a possible D gene (5 bases). CDR1 is KGHSH and CDR2 is LQKENI in the germline V gene. The V end lost 6 bases, the J end lost 0 bases, and 12 bases lay between the germline ends. The CDR3 spans 15 residues. CDR3 protein: CASSQTVNSNQPQHF. The CDR3 bases are TGTGCCAGCTCCCAGACAGTAAATAGCAATCAGCCCCAGCATTTT.

As for this clonotype: Germline and junction disagree at one end, which may indicate a read error. This chain links TRBV25-1 with TRBJ2-1; unclear D gene. Looked up from germline, CDR1 is MGHDK and CDR2 is SYGVNS. This CDR3 has 13 amino acids. CDR3 region: CASSEVGLYEKFF. The CDR3 nucleotides read TGTGCCAGCAGTGAAGTTGGTCTCTATGAGAAGTTCTTC.

The count of this clonotype is one. The chain couples TRBV19 to TRBJ1-4; D is undetermined. The CDR3 contains 14 residues. The V end was cut by 5 bases, the J end by 0 bases, with 7 bases between. The germline gives CDR1 LNHDA, CDR2 SQIVND (reference sequence). The CDR3 DNA sequence: TGTGCCAGTAGTCTAGCCGCAACTAATGAAAAACTGTTTTTT. Amino acid sequence: CASSLAATNEKLFF.

V and J are TRBV15 and TRBJ2-5; no clear D gene. This CDR3 is 14 amino acids long. Germline CDR1 and CDR2: LNHNV and YYDKDF (reference sequence). The V end lost 1 base, the J end lost 5 bases, and 11 bases lay between the germline ends. The CDR3 spells CATSRVSRIETQYF. The DNA for the CDR3 is TGTGCCACCAGCAGAGTATCCAGAATTGAGACCCAGTACTTC.

This clonotype occurred many times. CDR3 bases: TGTGCCAGCAGCTCTACTAGCGGTCAAGAGACCCAGTACTTC. Translation gives CASSSTSGQETQYF. The J gene is TRBJ2-5, the V gene TRBV6-6; 8 nucleotides align to TRBD2. After removal of 6 bases from V and 2 bases from J, the junction contained 5 bases not matched to a gene. This CDR3 contains 14 residues. In germline, CDR1 is MNHNY, CDR2 SVGAGI (reference sequence).

The chain links TRBV20-1 to TRBJ2-7; TRBD1 or TRBD2 may be the D gene (5 bases each). CDR1 DFQATT and CDR2 SNEGSKA come from the germline V gene (reference sequence). There are 13 residues in the CDR3. V was shortened by 5 bases and J by 1 base, with 12 bases between the two germline ends. CDR3 nucleotide sequence: TGCAGTGCTCCGGGACCCAGTTCCTACGAGCAGTACTTC. This encodes CSAPGPSSYEQYF.

For the CDR3, the DNA is TGTGCCATCAGTGAGTCGGGGGTTCACTATGGCTACACCTTC. Translation gives CAISESGVHYGYTF. This chain links TRBV10-3 with TRBJ1-2, with a tentative D call TRBD1 (5 bases). CDR1 and CDR2 (germline): ENHRY, SYGVKD. Trimming pared 0 bases from V and 3 bases from J, leaving 8 bases between. The CDR3 has 14 amino acids.

This clonotype was detected ten times or more. This rearrangement joins TRBV6-1 to TRBJ1-5; no firm D call. This CDR3 spans 13 amino acids. Trimming stripped 4 bases from V and 6 bases from J, with 10 bases between. Germline-derived CDR1 and CDR2 are MNHNS and SASEGT. CDR3 loop: CASSVRFGQPQHF. The CDR3 DNA reads TGTGCCAGCAGTGTGAGGTTTGGTCAGCCCCAGCATTTT.

V is TRBV7-3 and J is TRBJ2-3; 10 nucleotides align to TRBD2. The J segment lost 0 bases and the V segment lost 5 bases, leaving 5 bases of the junction unmatched. The germline CDR1 and CDR2 sequences are SGHTA and FQGTGA. The CDR3 contains 16 residues. CDR3 coding DNA: TGTGCCAGCAGCGCATGGACTAGCGGTAGCACAGATACGCAGTATTTT. Amino acids: CASSAWTSGSTDTQYF.

This chain joins TRBV9 and TRBJ2-1; D is possibly TRBD2 (5 bases). The CDR3 runs to 13 residues. Between the trimmed V and J ends, which lost 4 bases and 7 bases, there was a span of 12 bases. Per the germline V gene, CDR1 is SGDLS and CDR2 is YYNGEE. CDR3 protein: CASSLRVGNEQFF. CDR3 bases: TGTGCCAGCAGCTTGAGGGTCGGAAATGAGCAGTTCTTC.

V is TRBV7-3 and J is TRBJ2-3; 10 nucleotides agree with TRBD2. V gave up 4 bases and J gave up 2 bases; unmatched junction bases: 3. The germline gives CDR1 SGHTA, CDR2 FQGTGA. The CDR3 is 15 amino acids. The CDR3 DNA is TGTGCCAGCAGCTACGGACTAGCGGACACAGATACGCAGTATTTT. This sequence encodes CASSYGLADTDTQYF. The variable domain in full, with the rest retrieved from reference TRBV7-3 and TRBJ2-3, is GAGVSQTPSNKVTEKGKYVELRCDPISGHTALYWYRQSLGQGPEFLIYFQGTGAADDSGLPNDRFFAVRPEGSVSTLKIQRTERGDSAVYLCASSYGLADTDTQYFGPGTRLTVL.

In this sample, this clonotype turned up once. For the CDR3, the DNA is TGTGCCAGCAGGGTGGGAGGGAATGGGGCCAACGTCCTGACTTTC. This codes for CASRVGGNGANVLTF. The V gene is TRBV2, the J gene TRBJ2-6, with 7 bases that match TRBD2. This CDR3 comprises 15 residues. With V trimmed by 6 bases and J by 3 bases, 5 bases remained unmatched. Germline V gene lookup returns CDR1 SNHLY and CDR2 FYNNEI. Combining the CDR3 with reference TRBV2 and TRBJ2-6 gives the whole variable domain EPEVTQTPSHQVTQMGQEVILRCVPISNHLYFYWYRQILGQKVEFLVSFYNNEISEKSEIFDDQFSVERPDGSNFTLKIRSTKLEDSAMYFCASRVGGNGANVLTFGAGSRLTVL.

This clonotype was recorded many times. The chain has TRBV9 and TRBJ2-1, with a weak D call TRBD1 (6 bases). Germline V gives CDR1 SGDLS, CDR2 YYNGEE. The CDR3 extends over 16 amino acids. V lost 0 bases and J 5 bases, leaving 15 bases between the germline ends. CDR3 protein: CASSVATGTFDNEQFF. The CDR3 region has the DNA TGTGCCAGCAGCGTAGCTACAGGGACGTTCGACAATGAGCAGTTCTTC.